A selection of T cell receptor beta chains follows, all from one sample in a study of T cells in localized non-small cell lung cancer. The protocol was immunoSEQ multiplex PCR, while the TCRdb copy is restricted to in-frame clones and leaves out a portion. The table shows roughly 50,000 clones, with about four fifths occurring only once. The sequences come from peripheral blood, collected before any cancer treatment. Source of these receptors: a female donor of 60 years or more with stage II squamous cell lung carcinoma. Both conserved end residues are part of each CDR3. The D gene is left open where the match is weak. Clone size is shown for a subset of rows, as once, few, many or a class of expanded clone.

j_gene: TRBJ1-1
len: 14
d_gene: -
abundance: -
v_gene: TRBV6-1
CDR3aa: CASREPSLNTEAFF
CDR3nt: TGTGCCAGCAGAGAGCCTTCCTTGAACACTGAAGCTTTCTTT

j_gene: TRBJ1-1
len: 11
d_gene: TRBD1
abundance: few
v_gene: TRBV6-5
CDR3aa: CATQGTAEAFF
CDR3nt: TGTGCCACTCAAGGGACAGCTGAAGCTTTCTTT

j_gene: TRBJ1-4
len: 13
d_gene: -
abundance: -
v_gene: TRBV19
CDR3aa: CASSIREREKLFF
CDR3nt: TGTGCCAGTAGTATCCGGGAGAGGGAAAAACTGTTTTTT

j_gene: TRBJ1-5
len: 15
d_gene: -
abundance: few
v_gene: TRBV4-1
CDR3aa: CASSQAGSRNQPQHF
CDR3nt: TGCGCCAGCAGCCAAGCCGGGTCTCGCAATCAGCCCCAGCATTTT

j_gene: TRBJ2-6
len: 15
d_gene: -
abundance: -
v_gene: TRBV6-6
CDR3aa: CASSLQGSGANVLTF
CDR3nt: TGTGCCAGCAGTTTACAGGGTTCCGGGGCCAACGTCCTGACTTTC

j_gene: TRBJ1-1
len: 13
d_gene: -
abundance: -
v_gene: TRBV6-4
CDR3aa: CASSATENTEAFF
CDR3nt: TGTGCCAGCAGTGCGACAGAGAACACTGAAGCTTTCTTT

j_gene: TRBJ1-5
len: 14
d_gene: TRBD1
abundance: few
v_gene: TRBV5-6
CDR3aa: CASSRTGVGQPQHF
CDR3nt: TGTGCCAGCAGCCGAACAGGGGTGGGACAGCCCCAGCATTTT

j_gene: TRBJ1-5
len: 16
d_gene: -
abundance: -
v_gene: TRBV5-6
CDR3aa: CASSLGGGDSNQPQHF
CDR3nt: TGTGCCAGCAGCTTGGGTGGGGGGGATAGCAATCAGCCCCAGCATTTT

j_gene: TRBJ1-5
len: 14
d_gene: -
abundance: -
v_gene: TRBV6-1
CDR3aa: CASKGGRLDQPQHF
CDR3nt: TGTGCCAGCAAGGGCGGCAGGTTGGATCAGCCCCAGCATTTT

j_gene: TRBJ1-1
len: 15
d_gene: -
abundance: few
v_gene: TRBV5-6
CDR3aa: CASSLEPGGSTEAFF
CDR3nt: TGTGCCAGCAGCTTGGAGCCTGGGGGATCCACTGAAGCTTTCTTT

j_gene: TRBJ2-2
len: 13
d_gene: TRBD1
abundance: -
v_gene: TRBV6-6
CDR3aa: CASRQGLTGELFF
CDR3nt: TGTGCCAGTCGACAGGGTCTCACCGGGGAGCTGTTTTTT

j_gene: TRBJ1-1
len: 16
d_gene: -
abundance: -
v_gene: TRBV4-1
CDR3aa: CASSPMGAGPNTEAFF
CDR3nt: TGCGCCAGCAGCCCCATGGGGGCGGGACCGAACACTGAAGCTTTCTTT

j_gene: TRBJ1-1
len: 15
d_gene: -
abundance: -
v_gene: TRBV4-1
CDR3aa: CASSSSGTRNTEAFF
CDR3nt: TGCGCCAGCAGCTCTTCCGGGACAAGGAACACTGAAGCTTTCTTT